A selection of T cell receptor beta chains follows, all from one sample in a study of liver allograft versus peripheral blood T cells. TCRdb re-called the reads with MiXCR, one entry per CDR3 protein. This sample has fewer than 15,000 distinct CDR3 sequences; approximately 17% occur once, and the top ten carry around 13%. Receptor source: a human patient who had a liver transplant. The graft donor may be the source of some T cells. CDR3s leave out the opening cysteine and the closing phenylalanine or tryptophan. Rows may omit the clone size; those that give it use once, few, many or a size class.

>few|TRBJ1-4|13|TRBV12-3/TRBV12-4
ASSLATGGIVKLF
>-|TRBJ1-5|13|TRBV28
ASSPRGRGIQPQH
>few|TRBJ2-2|14|TRBV19
ASSIRSGRVTGELF
>-|TRBJ2-3|12|TRBV7-2
ASRLAGGPPGQY
>-|TRBJ1-4|12|TRBV5-6
ASSYGQGWEKLF
>medium-sized|TRBJ2-4|12|TRBV19
ASAGRGTASFQY
>few|TRBJ1-1|13|TRBV7-2
ASSSELTGGTEAF
>-|TRBJ1-6|12|TRBV20-1
SAREYKRGSPLH
>medium-sized|TRBJ1-2|12|TRBV24-1
ATSDRTGNYGYT
>once|TRBJ2-3|15|TRBV7-9
ASSPPLLAVSTDTQY
>medium-sized|TRBJ1-4|12|TRBV19
ASSMVPGNEKLF
>medium-sized|TRBJ1-6|13|TRBV6-2/TRBV6-3
ASSYTDRVNSPLH
>few|TRBJ2-1|10|TRBV6-5
ASSYSGNEQF
>-|TRBJ1-5|11|TRBV7-2
ASSSVAGQPQH
>-|TRBJ1-1|11|TRBV7-2
ASSFGGSTEAF
>few|TRBJ1-4|13|TRBV30
AWSLQLATNEKLF
>medium-sized|TRBJ2-2|14|TRBV6-2/TRBV6-3
ASSYSTETNTGELF
>few|TRBJ2-7|12|TRBV9
ASSPGLASYEQY
>medium-sized|TRBJ1-4|12|TRBV6-1
ASSRDRASEKLF
>medium-sized|TRBJ2-2|15|TRBV28
ASSRWELAGGPGELF
>many|TRBJ1-3|13|TRBV10-3
AISPGRSSGNTIY
>many|TRBJ2-2|12|TRBV7-2
ASSPGTALRELF
>-|TRBJ1-6|11|TRBV30
AWTGALYSPLH
>-|TRBJ1-2|11|TRBV7-3
ASSRDGTYGYT
>many|TRBJ1-1|13|TRBV6-1
ASSLTAGANTEAF
>medium-sized|TRBJ2-7|12|TRBV10-3
AISVGTSGYEQY
>-|TRBJ1-4|12|TRBV28
ASSSPAGGEKLF
>many|TRBJ2-2|14|TRBV5-4
ASSLGGGGNTGELF
>-|TRBJ1-4|12|TRBV30
ACSPGQGTEKLF
>medium-sized|TRBJ1-1|13|TRBV28
ASRGTGGGSTEAF
>-|TRBJ1-1|12|TRBV7-9
ASSFLGDDTEAF
>-|TRBJ1-4|12|TRBV27
ASSFQGTNEKLF
>many|TRBJ1-5|13|TRBV19
ASSMGQGSTQPQH